This is a list of T cell receptor beta chains from one sample in a study of siplizumab effects on memory and regulatory T cells. Sequenced by immunoSEQ multiplex PCR; TCRdb stores in-frame clones only, minus some. This table has some 65,000 clones, 80% to 90% appearing once. The sequenced material came from Tregs sorted from blood. These receptors all come from a human donor in good health. Each CDR3 is given without its conserved first and last residue.

v_call,cdr3_length,cdr3_aa
TRBV27,13,ASSQGLAGAYEQY
TRBV19,12,ASSPGVYNSPLH
TRBV11-2,12,ASSFFSATYEQY
TRBV28,15,ASRTGGSQGDRYGYT
TRBV6-5,12,ASSYGLSCNEQF
TRBV6-1,12,ASSNGRNTGELF
TRBV5-4,13,ASTPAGGSSDTQY
TRBV18,14,ASSPAGLAGGNEQY
TRBV4-1,15,ASSLLKGGGGTGELF
TRBV19,13,ASSTGTLSNQPQH
TRBV11-2,13,ASSLDGGSNQPQH
TRBV4-3,16,ASSQELPRSSSGNTIY
TRBV16,14,ASSPGDRIMNTEAF
TRBV7-2,14,ASSAIGRSGANVLT
TRBV15,12,ATSRGGLNTEAF
TRBV28,13,ASSPGGRLTGELF
TRBV6-5,13,ASRTRLAGEYEQY
TRBV7-2,13,ASSFWTGSSYEQY
TRBV19,12,ASSKGQGTDTQY
TRBV4-1,12,ASSQVGQGYGYT
TRBV11-3,12,ASSLGGSSYEQY
TRBV7-6,13,ASSLVGGTNEKLF
TRBV27,13,ASSWTPWGSYEQY
TRBV6-6,11,ASSYGGGYGYT
TRBV5-1,13,ASSYNTASGETQY
TRBV6-1,8,GTGWRGYT
TRBV29-1,9,SLDGGDTQY
TRBV6-1,11,ASSRTGAYEQY
TRBV6-5,12,ASKADFAYNEQF
TRBV9,14,ASSVFAGGAYNEQF
TRBV28,13,ASSLPHNQVYGYT
TRBV6-5,11,ASRTIGREELF